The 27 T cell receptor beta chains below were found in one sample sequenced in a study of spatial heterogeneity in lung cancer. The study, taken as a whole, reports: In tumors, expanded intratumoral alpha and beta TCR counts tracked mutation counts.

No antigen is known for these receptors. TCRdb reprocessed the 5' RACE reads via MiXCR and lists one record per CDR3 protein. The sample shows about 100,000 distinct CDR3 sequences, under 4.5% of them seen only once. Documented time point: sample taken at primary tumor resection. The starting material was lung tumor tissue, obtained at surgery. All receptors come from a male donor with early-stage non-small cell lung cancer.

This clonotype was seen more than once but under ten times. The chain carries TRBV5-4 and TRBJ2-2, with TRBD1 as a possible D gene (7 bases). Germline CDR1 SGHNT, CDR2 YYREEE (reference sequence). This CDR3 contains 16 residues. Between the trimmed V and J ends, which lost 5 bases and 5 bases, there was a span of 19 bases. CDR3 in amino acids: CASRNGGGEATGELFF. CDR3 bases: TGTGCCAGCAGAAATGGAGGGGGCGAGGCGACCGGGGAGCTGTTTTTT.

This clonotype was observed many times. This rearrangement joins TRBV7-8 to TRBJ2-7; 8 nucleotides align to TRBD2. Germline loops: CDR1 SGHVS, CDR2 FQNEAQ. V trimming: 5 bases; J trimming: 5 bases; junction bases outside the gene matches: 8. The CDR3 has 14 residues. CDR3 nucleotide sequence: TGTGCCAGCAGCCAACGGACTAGCACCCACGAGCAGTACTTC. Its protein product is CASSQRTSTHEQYF.

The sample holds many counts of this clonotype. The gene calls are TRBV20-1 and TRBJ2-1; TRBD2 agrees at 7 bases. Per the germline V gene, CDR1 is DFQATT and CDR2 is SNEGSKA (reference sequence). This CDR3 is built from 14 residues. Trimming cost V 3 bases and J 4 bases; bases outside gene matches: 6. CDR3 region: CSASGLAVYNEQFF. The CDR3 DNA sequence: TGCAGTGCTAGTGGTCTAGCGGTGTACAATGAGCAGTTCTTC.

CDR3: CASSMGQGREPQHF. CDR3 sequence (DNA): TGTGCCAGCAGCATGGGACAGGGGAGAGAGCCCCAGCATTTT. The V and J genes are TRBV28 and TRBJ1-5, with 10 nucleotides matching TRBD1. The CDR3 is 14 amino acids. Germline lookup yields CDR1 MDHEN and CDR2 SYDVKM. With 6 bases clipped from V and 8 bases from J, the junction kept 7 bases outside the gene matches.

The CDR3 nucleotides read TGTGCCAGCAGCCCCCGAACCGCTCGGGCCGGAGGCTACACCTTC. Translated, it gives CASSPRTARAGGYTF. The rearrangement uses TRBV3-1 and TRBJ1-2; D ambiguous. Germline V lookup: CDR1 LGHDT, CDR2 YNNKEL (reference sequence). Between the trimmed V and J ends, which lost 4 bases and 8 bases, there was a span of 20 bases. The CDR3 has 15 residues.

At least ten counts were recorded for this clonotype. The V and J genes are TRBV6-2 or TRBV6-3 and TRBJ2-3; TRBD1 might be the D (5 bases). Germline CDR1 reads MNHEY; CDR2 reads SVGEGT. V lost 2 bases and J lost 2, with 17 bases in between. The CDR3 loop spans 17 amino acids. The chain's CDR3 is CASSYGAQRGLTDTQYF. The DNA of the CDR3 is TGTGCCAGCAGTTACGGCGCCCAAAGGGGCCTCACAGATACGCAGTATTTT.

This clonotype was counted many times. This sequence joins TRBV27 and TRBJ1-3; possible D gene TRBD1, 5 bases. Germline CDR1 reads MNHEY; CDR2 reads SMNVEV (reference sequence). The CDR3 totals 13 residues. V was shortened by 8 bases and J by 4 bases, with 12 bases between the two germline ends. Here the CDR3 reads CASSYRTGNTIYF. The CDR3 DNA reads TGTGCCAGCTCGTACAGGACAGGAAACACCATATATTTT.

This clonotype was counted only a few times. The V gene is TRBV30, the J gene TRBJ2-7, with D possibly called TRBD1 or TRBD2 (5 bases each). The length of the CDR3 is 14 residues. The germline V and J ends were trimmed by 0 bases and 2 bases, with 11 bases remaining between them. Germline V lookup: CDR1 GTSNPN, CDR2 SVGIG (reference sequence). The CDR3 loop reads CAWSVGTFTYEQYF. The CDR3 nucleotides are TGTGCCTGGAGTGTCGGGACCTTCACCTACGAGCAGTACTTC.

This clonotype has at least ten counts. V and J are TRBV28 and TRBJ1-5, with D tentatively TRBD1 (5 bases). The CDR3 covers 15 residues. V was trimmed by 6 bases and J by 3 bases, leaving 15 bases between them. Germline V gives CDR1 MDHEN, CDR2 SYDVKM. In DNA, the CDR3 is TGTGCCAGCAGAGCCTCAGGGTTCACCAATCAGCCCCAGCATTTT. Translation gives CASRASGFTNQPQHF.

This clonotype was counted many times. CDR3 residues: CASSSDRTDVETQYF. The CDR3 bases are TGTGCCAGCAGTTCAGACAGAACAGATGTGGAGACCCAGTACTTC. The chain couples TRBV27 to TRBJ2-5, with D maybe TRBD1 (5 bases). The CDR3 has 15 amino acids. The V gene's germline CDR1 is MNHEY and CDR2 SMNVEV (reference sequence). Trimming took 4 bases from V and 5 from J, leaving 17 bases between them.

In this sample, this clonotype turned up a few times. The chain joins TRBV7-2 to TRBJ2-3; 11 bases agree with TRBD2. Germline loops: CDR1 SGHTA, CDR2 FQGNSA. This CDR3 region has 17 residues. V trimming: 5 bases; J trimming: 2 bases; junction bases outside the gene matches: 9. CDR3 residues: CASSQTGLAGSTDTQYF. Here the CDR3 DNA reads TGTGCCAGCAGCCAAACTGGACTAGCGGGCTCCACAGATACGCAGTATTTT. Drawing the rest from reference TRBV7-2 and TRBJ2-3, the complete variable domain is GAGVSQSPSNKVTEKGKDVELRCDPISGHTALYWYRQSLGQGLEFLIYFQGNSAPDKSGLPSDRFSAERTGGSVSTLTIQRTQQEDSAVYLCASSQTGLAGSTDTQYFGPGTRLTVL.

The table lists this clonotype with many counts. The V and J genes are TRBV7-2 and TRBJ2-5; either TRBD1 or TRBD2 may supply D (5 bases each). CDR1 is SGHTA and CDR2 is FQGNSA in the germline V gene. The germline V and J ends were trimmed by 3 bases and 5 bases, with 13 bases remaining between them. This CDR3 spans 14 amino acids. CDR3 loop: CASSFDRAVETQYF. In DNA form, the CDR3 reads TGTGCCAGCAGCTTTGACAGAGCGGTGGAGACCCAGTACTTC.

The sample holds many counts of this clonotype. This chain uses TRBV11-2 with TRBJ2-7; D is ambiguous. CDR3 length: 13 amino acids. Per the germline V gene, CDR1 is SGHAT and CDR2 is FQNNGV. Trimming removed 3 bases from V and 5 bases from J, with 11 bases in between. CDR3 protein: CASSFLSQDEQYF. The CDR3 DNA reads TGTGCCAGCAGCTTTCTAAGCCAGGACGAGCAGTACTTC.

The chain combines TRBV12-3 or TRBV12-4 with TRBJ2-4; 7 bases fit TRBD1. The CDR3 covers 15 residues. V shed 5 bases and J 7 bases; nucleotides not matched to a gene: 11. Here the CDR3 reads CASSNSWTGPNIQYF. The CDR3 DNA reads TGTGCCAGCAGTAACTCTTGGACAGGCCCCAACATTCAGTACTTC.

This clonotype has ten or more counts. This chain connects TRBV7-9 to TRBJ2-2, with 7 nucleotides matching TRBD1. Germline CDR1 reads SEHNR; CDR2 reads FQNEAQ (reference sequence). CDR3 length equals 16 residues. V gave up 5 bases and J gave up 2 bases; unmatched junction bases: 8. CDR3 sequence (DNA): TGTGCCAGCAGCCCGTACGGGACAGACAACACCGGGGAGCTGTTTTTT. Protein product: CASSPYGTDNTGELFF.

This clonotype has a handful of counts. The CDR3 reads CASSVRDSQFF. CDR3 sequence (DNA): TGTGCCAGCAGTGTCCGGGACAGCCAGTTCTTC. J is TRBJ2-1 and V is TRBV28, with 7 bases fitting TRBD1. The ends lost 5 bases at V and 13 bases at J; junction bases unmatched: 5. The CDR3 loop spans 11 amino acids. Germline V gives CDR1 MDHEN, CDR2 SYDVKM.

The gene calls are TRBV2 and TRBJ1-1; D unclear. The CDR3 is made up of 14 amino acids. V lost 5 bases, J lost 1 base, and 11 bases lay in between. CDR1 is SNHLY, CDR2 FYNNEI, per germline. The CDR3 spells CASSTDRRNTEAFF. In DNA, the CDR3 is TGTGCCAGCAGTACGGACCGGAGGAACACTGAAGCTTTCTTT.

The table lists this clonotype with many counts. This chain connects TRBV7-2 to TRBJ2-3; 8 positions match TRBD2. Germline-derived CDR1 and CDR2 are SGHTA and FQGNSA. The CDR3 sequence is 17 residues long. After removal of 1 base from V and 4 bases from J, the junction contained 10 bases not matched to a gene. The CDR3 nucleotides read TGTGCCAGCAGCTTAGGGGCCAGCGGGGGAAGTTCAGATACGCAGTATTTT. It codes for CASSLGASGGSSDTQYF.

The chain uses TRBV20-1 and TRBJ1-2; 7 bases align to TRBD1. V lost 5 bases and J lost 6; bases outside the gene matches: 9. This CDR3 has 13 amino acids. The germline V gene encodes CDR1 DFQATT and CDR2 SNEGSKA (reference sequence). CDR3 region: CSASTQGVNGYTF. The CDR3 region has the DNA TGCAGTGCTTCCACCCAGGGGGTGAATGGCTACACCTTC.

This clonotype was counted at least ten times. The CDR3 region has the DNA TGCAGCACCCGAGGGGGGTACGGCTACACCTTC. It translates to CSTRGGYGYTF. The genes are TRBV29-1 and TRBJ1-2, with D possibly matching TRBD1 (6 bases). Germline V gene data show CDR1 as SQVTM and CDR2 as ANQGSEA. V was pared by 8 bases and J by 8 bases, with 15 bases between. This CDR3 comprises 11 residues.

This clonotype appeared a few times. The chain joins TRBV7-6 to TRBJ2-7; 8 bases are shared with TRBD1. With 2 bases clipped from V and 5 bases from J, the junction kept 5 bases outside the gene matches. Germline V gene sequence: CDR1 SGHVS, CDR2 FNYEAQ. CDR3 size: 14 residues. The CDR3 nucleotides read TGTGCCAGCAGCTTACGACAGGGGATTGACGAGCAGTACTTC. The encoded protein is CASSLRQGIDEQYF.

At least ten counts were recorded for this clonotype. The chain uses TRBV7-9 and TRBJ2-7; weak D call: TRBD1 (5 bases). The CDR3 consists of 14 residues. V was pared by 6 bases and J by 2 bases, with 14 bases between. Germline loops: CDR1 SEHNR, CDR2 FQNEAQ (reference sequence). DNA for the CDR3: TGTGCCAGCAGTCTTACAGACAGAACCTACGAGCAGTACTTC. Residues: CASSLTDRTYEQYF.

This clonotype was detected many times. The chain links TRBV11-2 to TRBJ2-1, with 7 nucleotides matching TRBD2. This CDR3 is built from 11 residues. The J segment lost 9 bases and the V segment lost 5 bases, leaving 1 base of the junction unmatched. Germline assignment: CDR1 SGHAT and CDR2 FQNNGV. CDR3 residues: CASSAGVEQFF. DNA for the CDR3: TGTGCCAGCAGCGCGGGGGTTGAGCAGTTCTTC.

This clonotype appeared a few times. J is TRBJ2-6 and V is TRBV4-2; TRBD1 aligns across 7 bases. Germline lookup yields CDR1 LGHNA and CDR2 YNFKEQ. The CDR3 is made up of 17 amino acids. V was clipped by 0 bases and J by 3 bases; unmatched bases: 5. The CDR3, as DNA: TGTGCCAGCAGCCAAGACCAAGGGGGCGTTGGGGCCAACGTCCTGACTTTC. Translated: CASSQDQGGVGANVLTF.

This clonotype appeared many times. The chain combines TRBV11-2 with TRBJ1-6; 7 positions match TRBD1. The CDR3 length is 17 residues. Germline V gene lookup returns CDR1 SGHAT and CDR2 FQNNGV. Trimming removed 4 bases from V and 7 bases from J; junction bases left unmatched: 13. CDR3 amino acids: CASSYRGTARMNSPLHF. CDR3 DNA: TGTGCCAGCAGCTACCGAGGGACAGCTAGGATGAATTCACCCCTCCACTTT.

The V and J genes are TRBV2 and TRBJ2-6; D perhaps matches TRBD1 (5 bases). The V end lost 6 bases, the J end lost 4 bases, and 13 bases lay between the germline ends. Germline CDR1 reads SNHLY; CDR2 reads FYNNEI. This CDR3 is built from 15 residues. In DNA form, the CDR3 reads TGTGCCAGCAGAGTAGGGGTCTCCGGGGCCAACGTCCTGACTTTC. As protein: CASRVGVSGANVLTF.

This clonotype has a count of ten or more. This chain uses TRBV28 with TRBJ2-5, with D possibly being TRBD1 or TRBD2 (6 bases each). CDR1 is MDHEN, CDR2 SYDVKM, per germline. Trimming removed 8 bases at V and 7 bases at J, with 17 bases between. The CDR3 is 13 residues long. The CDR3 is CASGGTLGRTQYF. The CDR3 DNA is TGTGCCAGCGGGGGGACACTGGGAAGGACCCAGTACTTC.